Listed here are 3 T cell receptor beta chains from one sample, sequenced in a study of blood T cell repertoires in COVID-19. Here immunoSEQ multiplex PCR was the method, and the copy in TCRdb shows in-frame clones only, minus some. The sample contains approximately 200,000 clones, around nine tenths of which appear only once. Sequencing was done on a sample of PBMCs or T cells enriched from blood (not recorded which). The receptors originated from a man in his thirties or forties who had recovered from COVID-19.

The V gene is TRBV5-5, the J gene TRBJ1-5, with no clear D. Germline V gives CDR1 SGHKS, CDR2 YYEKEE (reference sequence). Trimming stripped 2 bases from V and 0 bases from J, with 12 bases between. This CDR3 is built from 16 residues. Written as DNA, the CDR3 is TGTGCCAGCAGCTTCAGTCCCCTGAATAGCAATCAGCCCCAGCATTTT. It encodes CASSFSPLNSNQPQHF.

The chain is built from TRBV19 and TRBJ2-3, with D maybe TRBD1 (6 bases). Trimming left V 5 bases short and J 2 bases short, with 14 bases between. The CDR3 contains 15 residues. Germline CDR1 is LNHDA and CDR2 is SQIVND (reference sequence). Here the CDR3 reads CASSARQDPTDTQYF. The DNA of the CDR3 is TGTGCCAGTAGTGCCCGACAGGACCCCACAGATACGCAGTATTTT.

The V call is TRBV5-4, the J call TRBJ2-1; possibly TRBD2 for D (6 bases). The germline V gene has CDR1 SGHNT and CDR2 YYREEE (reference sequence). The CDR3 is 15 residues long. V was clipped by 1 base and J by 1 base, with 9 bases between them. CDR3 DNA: TGTGCCAGCAGCTTGAGCGGGCGGTCCTACAATGAGCAGTTCTTC. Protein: CASSLSGRSYNEQFF. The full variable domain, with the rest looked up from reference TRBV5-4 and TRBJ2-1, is ETGVTQSPTHLIKTRGQQVTLRCSSQSGHNTVSWYQQALGQGPQFIFQYYREEENGRGNFPPRFSGLQFPNYSSELNVNALELDDSALYLCASSLSGRSYNEQFFGPGTRLTVL.